The source of this T cell receptor beta chain is a study of blood T cell repertoires in COVID-19. On the study more broadly: PBMCs, B-cell-depleted T cells, or T cells provided the cDNA or gDNA that made up the material.

The protocol was immunoSEQ multiplex PCR, while the TCRdb copy is restricted to in-frame clones and leaves out a portion. The table lists just over 150,000 clones, roughly nine tenths of them singletons, with roughly 14% in the top ten. This sequence was found in a woman between 40 and 55 years old with acute or convalescent COVID-19. The material sequenced was peripheral blood.

The chain's CDR3 is CASSLRLAGHPAYNEQFF. DNA for the CDR3: TGTGCCAGCAGCCTACGACTAGCGGGACACCCCGCCTACAATGAGCAGTTCTTC. V usage is TRBV5-4 and J usage is TRBJ2-1, with 11 bases identical to TRBD2. V dropped 4 bases and J dropped 2; count of bases not matched to a gene: 11. The CDR3 totals 18 residues. The germline V gene encodes CDR1 SGHNT and CDR2 YYREEE (reference sequence).